The clone carrying this T cell receptor (beta chain) has only one observation. The entry originates in a study of T cells in localized non-small cell lung cancer. V was clipped by 0 bases and J by 0 bases, with 4 bases between them. The CDR3 contains 14 residues. CDR1 and CDR2 (germline): SGDLS, YYNGEE. Measured with immunoSEQ multiplex PCR; TCRdb has only the in-frame clones, and not every one. The data contain 45,000 or so clones, about 86% of them singletons. The sequenced sample was PBMCs, obtained before any cancer treatment. This receptor was obtained from a man aged 35 to 69 with stage II lung adenocarcinoma. V usage is TRBV9 and J usage is TRBJ1-5; D remains ambiguous. In DNA, the CDR3 is TGTGCCAGCAGCGTAGGGGATAGCAATCAGCCCCAGCATTTT. Residues: CASSVGDSNQPQHF.